The 24 T cell receptor beta chains in this list originate from one sample, sequenced in a study of beta chain features in type 1 diabetes. Study-level results: Type 1 diabetes patients had TCRB CDR3s that were shorter (moderately but significantly so) in all four CD4+ subsets.

These receptors have no identified antigens. Expressed TCRB transcripts were sequenced after all isolated RNA was converted to cDNA. The table came from immunoSEQ multiplex PCR; TCRdb's copy has only in-frame clones and leaves some out. The sample includes over 600,000 clones, roughly 12% of them seen just once. The sequenced sample was naive CD4+ T cells from blood. The receptors shown here come from a man aged 30 to 45 with type 1 diabetes.

This clone was counted once. Other nucleotide sequences from this sample produce the same CDR3. The V call is TRBV5-4, the J call TRBJ2-3, with TRBD1 identical over 9 bases. J gave up 4 bases and V 3 bases, and 3 bases lay outside the gene matches. The CDR3 runs to 14 residues. Germline lookup yields CDR1 SGHNT and CDR2 YYREEE (reference sequence). The CDR3: CASSSGQGPDTQYF. In nucleotides, the CDR3 is TGTGCCAGCAGCTCCGGACAGGGGCCAGATACGCAGTATTTT.

This clone was found a few times. V and J are TRBV12-5 and TRBJ2-5, with D perhaps matching TRBD1 or TRBD2 (5 bases each). The CDR3 spans 13 residues. Looked up from germline, CDR1 is LGHNT and CDR2 is FRNRAP. Trimming took off 5 bases at V and 4 bases at J, with 11 bases between the two ends. The CDR3 here is CASGHYGGETQYF. In DNA, the CDR3 is TGTGCTAGTGGTCACTATGGGGGAGAGACCCAGTACTTC.

V and J are TRBV11-2 and TRBJ2-7, with 7 bases aligning to TRBD1. CDR1 and CDR2 (germline): SGHAT, FQNNGV. CDR3 size: 17 residues. J lost 1 base, V lost 4 bases, and 13 bases had no gene match. The CDR3, as DNA: TGTGCCAGCAGCTCAGGGGGTGACAGGGTGCTTTCCTACGAGCAGTACTTC. This encodes CASSSGGDRVLSYEQYF.

The chain recombines TRBV7-2 with TRBJ2-2, with D possibly TRBD1 on 6 matching bases. Looked up from germline, CDR1 is SGHTA and CDR2 is FQGNSA. This CDR3 contains 16 residues. Trimming shortened V by 5 bases and J by 0 bases, and 13 bases separated the two germline ends. The DNA of the CDR3 is TGTGCCAGCAGCCGGACAGCCACTACGAACACCGGGGAGCTGTTTTTT. Its protein product is CASSRTATTNTGELFF.

The genes are TRBV4-3 and TRBJ2-5, with TRBD1 identical over 8 bases. The CDR3 has 15 amino acids. The germline V gene encodes CDR1 LGHNA and CDR2 YSLEER. V lost 1 base to trimming and J lost 0 bases; unmatched junction nucleotides: 1. The CDR3 DNA sequence: TGCGCCAGCAGCCAAGCGGACAGGGACCAAGAGACCCAGTACTTC. This codes for CASSQADRDQETQYF.

The genes are TRBV6-5 and TRBJ2-3; 7 bases map to TRBD2. Germline loops: CDR1 MNHEY, CDR2 SVGAGI. The CDR3 is 15 amino acids. Trimming removed 0 bases from V and 2 bases from J; junction bases left unmatched: 2. CDR3 protein: CASSYSGGYTDTQYF. DNA for the CDR3: TGTGCCAGCAGTTACTCGGGGGGGTACACAGATACGCAGTATTTT.

This clone was recorded a few times. The chain employs TRBV5-6 and TRBJ2-1; 10 bases fit TRBD2. The germline V gene encodes CDR1 SGHDT and CDR2 YYEEEE. Trimming removed 2 bases from V and 5 bases from J; junction bases left unmatched: 7. This CDR3 region has 16 residues. CDR3 in amino acids: CASSLIAGGTNNEQFF. CDR3 in DNA: TGTGCCAGCAGCTTAATAGCGGGGGGTACCAACAATGAGCAGTTCTTC. Using reference TRBV5-6 and TRBJ2-1 for the parts outside the CDR3, the full variable domain is DAGVTQSPTHLIKTRGQQVTLRCSPKSGHDTVSWYQQALGQGPQFIFQYYEEEERQRGNFPDRFSGHQFPNYSSELNVNALLLGDSALYLCASSLIAGGTNNEQFFGPGTRLTVL.

This clone was picked up a small number of times. The rearrangement uses TRBV29-1 and TRBJ1-2, with a tentative D call TRBD1 (5 bases). The length of the CDR3 is 15 residues. The germline V gene has CDR1 SQVTM and CDR2 ANQGSEA. The V end lost 7 bases, the J end lost 0 bases, and 18 bases lay between the germline ends. The CDR3 DNA sequence: TGCAGCGCGCTGAAAAGGGGCCCAACTAACTATGGCTACACCTTC. This encodes CSALKRGPTNYGYTF.

In its sample, this clone was seen a few times. The chain recombines TRBV5-7 with TRBJ2-1; D gene uncertain. Being an ORF, TRBV5-7 has a function that is uncertain. This CDR3 has 12 residues. Deletions cut 4 bases from V and 7 bases from J, with 9 bases between. As DNA, the CDR3 is TGTGCCAGCAGCCAACGGTATAATGAGCAGTTCTTC. As protein: CASSQRYNEQFF.

J is TRBJ2-3 and V is TRBV7-9, with D possibly matching TRBD1 (5 bases). Trimming took 5 bases from V and 2 from J, leaving 8 bases between them. The CDR3 spans 13 residues. Per germline, CDR1 SEHNR and CDR2 FQNEAQ (reference sequence). The CDR3 sequence: CASSETATDTQYF. For the CDR3, the DNA is TGTGCCAGCAGCGAGACAGCCACAGATACGCAGTATTTT. Full variable domain (outside the CDR3, taken from reference TRBV7-9 and TRBJ2-3): DTGVSQNPRHKITKRGQNVTFRCDPISEHNRLYWYRQTLGQGPEFLTYFQNEAQLEKSRLLSDRFSAERPKGSFSTLEIQRTEQGDSAMYLCASSETATDTQYFGPGTRLTVL.

This clone was detected a few times. This chain links TRBV4-3 with TRBJ1-3; D gene ambiguous. The germline V gene has CDR1 LGHNA and CDR2 YSLEER. The V end was cut by 4 bases, the J end by 4 bases, with 14 bases between. This CDR3 is built from 15 residues. CDR3 protein: CASSRLAGSGNTIYF. CDR3 in DNA: TGCGCCAGCAGCCGTCTAGCAGGATCCGGAAACACCATATATTTT.

The rearrangement uses TRBV30 and TRBJ1-5; no definite D call. V was trimmed by 0 bases and J by 4 bases, leaving 10 bases between them. Germline assignment: CDR1 GTSNPN and CDR2 SVGIG (reference sequence). CDR3 length: 14 amino acids. The CDR3 reads CAWSVDTSNQPQHF. DNA of the CDR3: TGTGCCTGGAGTGTAGATACAAGTAATCAGCCCCAGCATTTT. Supplemented by reference TRBV30 and TRBJ1-5, the full variable domain reads SQTIHQWPATLVQPVGSPLSLECTVEGTSNPNLYWYRQAAGRGLQLLFYSVGIGQISSEVPQNLSASRPQDRQFILSSKKLLLSDSGFYLCAWSVDTSNQPQHFGDGTRLSIL.

This clone was seen only a few times. The chain combines TRBV19 with TRBJ2-2; TRBD1 is a possible D gene (5 bases). The ends were cut back, 5 bases at V and 6 bases at J, with 16 bases in the middle. Germline V CDR1 and CDR2: LNHDA, SQIVND (reference sequence). The CDR3 sequence is 15 residues long. CDR3 nucleotides: TGTGCCAGTAGTTTGGGGCAGACTGGCCCCGGGGAGCTGTTTTTT. This sequence encodes CASSLGQTGPGELFF.

This chain links TRBV4-3 with TRBJ2-3; 8 bases agree with TRBD2. The V gene end was trimmed by 1 base and the J gene end by 2 bases; junction bases not matched to a gene: 17. The CDR3 runs 20 residues. From germline, CDR1 is LGHNA and CDR2 YSLEER. The CDR3 is CASSQVLGIQRGTFTDTQYF. CDR3 sequence (DNA): TGCGCCAGCAGCCAAGTCCTGGGGATTCAGCGGGGGACCTTCACAGATACGCAGTATTTT.

The V call is TRBV9, the J call TRBJ1-2; 10 nucleotides agree with TRBD1. CDR1 is SGDLS and CDR2 is YYNGEE in the germline V gene. With V trimmed by 6 bases and J by 2 bases, 10 bases remained unmatched. The CDR3 is 16 amino acids. CDR3 bases: TGTGCCAGCACTTCCGGGACAGGGGCCCCGAACTATGGCTACACCTTC. Translated: CASTSGTGAPNYGYTF.

This clone turned up a few times. This sequence joins TRBV5-1 and TRBJ1-6; no clear D gene. CDR1 and CDR2 (germline): SGHRS, YFSETQ. The CDR3 contains 15 residues. Trimming left V 2 bases short and J 8 bases short, with 14 bases between. Here the CDR3 reads CASSFDAGVDSPLHF. CDR3 bases: TGCGCCAGCAGCTTTGATGCTGGGGTGGATTCACCCCTCCACTTT.

This clone occurred a few times. The rearrangement uses TRBV5-4 and TRBJ1-2, with TRBD1 identical over 8 bases. The germline V gene encodes CDR1 SGHNT and CDR2 YYREEE (reference sequence). V lost 4 bases to trimming and J lost 3 bases; unmatched junction nucleotides: 8. The CDR3 loop spans 15 amino acids. The chain's CDR3 is CASSPNRDRHYGYTF. In DNA, the CDR3 is TGTGCCAGCAGCCCCAACCGGGACAGGCACTATGGCTACACCTTC.

This clone has more than one count but fewer than ten. The chain uses TRBV9 and TRBJ1-3; no definite D call. Germline-derived CDR1 and CDR2 are SGDLS and YYNGEE. V lost 2 bases and J 1 base, leaving 10 bases between the germline ends. This CDR3 has 15 amino acids. The DNA of the CDR3 is TGTGCCAGCAGCGTGGGGTTACCATCTGGAAACACCATATATTTT. Translated: CASSVGLPSGNTIYF. The full variable domain, with the rest looked up from reference TRBV9 and TRBJ1-3, is DSGVTQTPKHLITATGQRVTLRCSPRSGDLSVYWYQQSLDQGLQFLIQYYNGEERAKGNILERFSAQQFPDLHSELNLSSLELGDSALYFCASSVGLPSGNTIYFGEGSWLTVV.

Here the CDR3 reads CASSIQGTVTTTNEKLFF. The CDR3 DNA sequence: TGTGCCAGCAGTATCCAAGGGACAGTGACAACAACTAATGAAAAACTGTTTTTT. This chain links TRBV6-4 with TRBJ1-4; 7 bases fit TRBD1. This CDR3 is built from 18 residues. Unmatched junction bases numbered 12, after V lost 5 bases and J lost 0 bases. The germline V gene encodes CDR1 MRHNA and CDR2 SNTAGT.

This clone appeared a few times. The chain joins TRBV6-5 to TRBJ1-2; D is perhaps TRBD1 (5 bases). This CDR3 is built from 13 residues. The germline V and J ends were trimmed by 7 bases and 2 bases, with 11 bases remaining between them. The germline V gene has CDR1 MNHEY and CDR2 SVGAGI. CDR3 amino acids: CASNKGRNYGYTF. CDR3 DNA sequence: TGTGCCAGCAATAAGGGACGGAACTATGGCTACACCTTC.

The V call is TRBV2, the J call TRBJ1-5; D perhaps matches TRBD1 (5 bases). The CDR3 is 16 residues long. Germline values: CDR1 SNHLY, CDR2 FYNNEI. The V and J ends lost 5 bases and 10 bases respectively, with 24 bases between them. DNA for the CDR3: TGTGCCAGCAGTAAGTCGTCTGGGGGGTATCTCTTCCCCCAGCATTTT. Encoded protein: CASSKSSGGYLFPQHF.

This clone has more than one count but fewer than ten. This sequence joins TRBV5-6 and TRBJ1-1; no firm D call. CDR1 is SGHDT, CDR2 YYEEEE, per germline. Between the trimmed V and J ends, which lost 1 base and 2 bases, there was a span of 6 bases. The CDR3 consists of 13 residues. Written as DNA, the CDR3 is TGTGCCAGCAGCTTGTGGCACAACACTGAAGCTTTCTTT. Its protein is CASSLWHNTEAFF.

The chain combines TRBV18 with TRBJ2-1, with TRBD1 matching over 9 bases. V lost 4 bases and J lost 8; bases outside the gene matches: 9. CDR1 KGHSH and CDR2 LQKENI come from the germline V gene. The CDR3 consists of 15 residues. In DNA form, the CDR3 reads TGTGCCAGCTCACTCTCACAGGGGGCCCGTTATGAGCAGTTCTTC. Protein sequence: CASSLSQGARYEQFF.

This clone turned up a few times. The chain has TRBV9 and TRBJ2-3; D is perhaps TRBD2 (6 bases). This CDR3 comprises 16 residues. The germline V gene has CDR1 SGDLS and CDR2 YYNGEE. Trimming removed 3 bases from V and 2 bases from J, with 16 bases in between. The CDR3 protein is CASSGRAGAYTDTQYF. Written as DNA, the CDR3 is TGTGCCAGCAGCGGGAGGGCCGGGGCCTACACAGATACGCAGTATTTT. Filled out from reference TRBV9 and TRBJ2-3, the complete variable domain reads DSGVTQTPKHLITATGQRVTLRCSPRSGDLSVYWYQQSLDQGLQFLIQYYNGEERAKGNILERFSAQQFPDLHSELNLSSLELGDSALYFCASSGRAGAYTDTQYFGPGTRLTVL.